Below are 18 T cell receptor beta chains sequenced from a single sample in a study of CD8+CD57+ T cells in acquired aplastic anemia. Both TCR beta VDJ combination and CDR3 sequence profiling were carried out. Genomic DNA was the template for this profiling. TCRdb processed the reads anew with MiXCR; each CDR3 protein has one entry. The table lists about 160,000 distinct CDR3 sequences, roughly 40% of them singletons. Sequencing used sorted CD4+, CD8+, or CD8+CD57+ T cells (not recorded which) from PBMCs. Source of these receptors: a human donor in good health.

The table lists this clonotype with a few counts. The chain recombines TRBV9 with TRBJ2-3; perhaps D is TRBD1 or TRBD2 (6 bases each). Germline CDR1 reads SGDLS; CDR2 reads YYNGEE. This CDR3 spans 16 amino acids. V dropped 4 bases and J dropped 2 bases, with 17 bases sitting between them. This chain's CDR3 is CASSPRGPGPTDTQYF. The CDR3 DNA follows: TGTGCCAGCAGCCCCCGGGGGCCCGGGCCCACAGATACGCAGTATTTT.

The J gene is TRBJ2-7, the V gene TRBV14; possible D gene TRBD1, 6 bases. Germline values: CDR1 SGHDN, CDR2 FVKESK. Trimming cost V 3 bases and J 3 bases, with 9 bases left between them. The CDR3 totals 13 residues. The CDR3 loop is CASSHLQGYEQYF. CDR3 nucleotides: TGTGCCAGCAGCCACCTACAGGGCTACGAGCAGTACTTC.

The chain carries TRBV7-2 and TRBJ2-7; a weak D match, TRBD2 (7 bases). CDR1 is SGHTA, CDR2 FQGNSA, per germline. The germline V and J ends were trimmed by 1 base and 5 bases, with 9 bases remaining between them. This CDR3 spans 13 amino acids. CDR3 amino acids: CASSLGGGDEQYF. In DNA form, the CDR3 reads TGTGCCAGCAGCTTAGGCGGGGGCGACGAGCAGTACTTC.

This sequence joins TRBV28 and TRBJ1-5; 7 bases are shared with TRBD1. The junction had 14 bases not matched to a gene; V was cut back by 6 bases and J by 9 bases. This CDR3 spans 15 amino acids. Germline CDR1 reads MDHEN; CDR2 reads SYDVKM. The CDR3 loop reads CASRTDPRGMGPQHF. DNA of the CDR3: TGTGCCAGCAGAACCGACCCCAGGGGGATGGGGCCCCAGCATTTT. The variable domain in full, with the rest retrieved from reference TRBV28 and TRBJ1-5, is DVKVTQSSRYLVKRTGEKVFLECVQDMDHENMFWYRQDPGLGLRLIYFSYDVKMKEKGDIPEGYSVSREKKERFSLILESASTNQTSMYLCASRTDPRGMGPQHFGDGTRLSIL.

The genes are TRBV19 and TRBJ2-1; 8 bases agree with TRBD1. The V segment lost 3 bases and the J segment 10 bases; nucleotides outside the gene matches: 2. CDR1 is LNHDA, CDR2 SQIVND, per germline (reference sequence). The CDR3 covers 12 residues. The CDR3 DNA sequence: TGTGCCAGTAGTATGGGACAGGCAGAGCAGTTCTTC. Translation: CASSMGQAEQFF.

The chain recombines TRBV19 with TRBJ1-1; perhaps TRBD1 as D (5 bases). CDR1 is LNHDA and CDR2 is SQIVND in the germline V gene (reference sequence). Between the trimmed V and J ends, which lost 3 bases and 4 bases, there was a span of 9 bases. This CDR3 has 13 residues. CDR3 nucleotide sequence: TGTGCCAGTAGTATGACAGTGGGCACTGAAGCTTTCTTT. Its protein product is CASSMTVGTEAFF.

V usage is TRBV12-3 or TRBV12-4 and J usage is TRBJ2-7; the D is unclear. The V end was cut by 3 bases, the J end by 7 bases, with 7 bases between. The CDR3 runs to 11 residues. This CDR3 is CASSFQREQYF. The DNA of the CDR3 is TGTGCCAGCAGTTTCCAGAGAGAGCAGTACTTC.

Remarks on this clonotype: In this CDR3 the conserved last residue, phenylalanine or tryptophan, is missing, so a read error is likely. V gene TRBV9 combines with J gene TRBJ2-7; D is undetermined. The length of the CDR3 is 14 residues. Germline V gene data show CDR1 as SGDLS and CDR2 as YYNGEE. V lost 5 bases, J lost 0 bases, and 12 bases lay in between. In nucleotides, the CDR3 is TGTGCCAGCAGAGCACCTCCGTGCTCCTACGAGCAGTACTAC. Amino acids: CASRAPPCSYEQYY.

The sample holds many counts of this clonotype. The chain uses TRBV6-5 and TRBJ1-1; 7 positions agree with TRBD1. The CDR3 has 14 amino acids. The V gene's germline CDR1 is MNHEY and CDR2 SVGAGI. Unmatched junction bases numbered 4, after V lost 6 bases and J lost 0 bases. The CDR3 bases are TGTGCCAGCAGCAAACAGGGGATGAACACTGAAGCTTTCTTT. It encodes CASSKQGMNTEAFF.

J is TRBJ1-1 and V is TRBV20-1; possibly TRBD1 for D (5 bases). The CDR3 is 13 residues long. V dropped 7 bases and J dropped 6 bases, with 18 bases sitting between them. The germline V gene has CDR1 DFQATT and CDR2 SNEGSKA (reference sequence). CDR3 DNA sequence: TGCAGTGTCCCGACTTATCCGGGACCTGAAGCTTTCTTT. Residues: CSVPTYPGPEAFF.

Notes on this clonotype: Since a much larger clone is just one base distant, this may be a read error. This rearrangement joins TRBV6-1 to TRBJ2-7; TRBD1 agrees at 12 bases. CDR3 size: 14 residues. Germline CDR1 is MNHNS and CDR2 is SASEGT. After removal of 6 bases from V and 9 bases from J, the junction contained 9 bases not matched to a gene. The CDR3 loop reads CASRGRDRGRGQYF. CDR3 bases: TGTGCCAGCAGGGGCCGGGACAGGGGGCGAGGGCAGTACTTC.

Note on this clonotype: As the CDR3 is not closed by the conserved phenylalanine or tryptophan, this likely results from a read error. The V call is TRBV7-7, the J call TRBJ2-1, with 12 bases aligning to TRBD2. CDR1 is SSHAT, CDR2 FNYEAQ, per germline (reference sequence). The CDR3 length is 16 residues. The CDR3 loop is CASSLGLTSGSNGQFI. The CDR3 DNA reads TGTGCTAGCAGCTTAGGTCTGACTAGCGGGAGCAATGGGCAGTTCATC.

V is TRBV13 and J is TRBJ1-6; TRBD1 agrees at 7 bases. The CDR3 covers 14 residues. Germline V gene lookup returns CDR1 PRHDT and CDR2 FYEKMQ (reference sequence). After removal of 5 bases from V and 16 bases from J, the junction contained 14 bases not matched to a gene. CDR3 loop: CASSPSTKGDSLHF. CDR3 bases: TGTGCCAGCAGCCCCTCCACGAAGGGGGACAGTCTCCACTTT.

The V call is TRBV6-5, the J call TRBJ1-6; D remains ambiguous. CDR3 size: 12 residues. Trimming took 0 bases from V and 12 from J, leaving 6 bases between them. Germline assignment: CDR1 MNHEY and CDR2 SVGAGI. The CDR3 coding sequence is TGTGCCAGCAGTTACTCGAGGGAACCCCTCCACTTT. Its protein is CASSYSREPLHF.

The rearrangement uses TRBV20-1 and TRBJ2-3, with 9 bases matching TRBD2. Germline values: CDR1 DFQATT, CDR2 SNEGSKA (reference sequence). The trim removed 6 bases at V and 9 bases at J, leaving 10 bases unmatched. The length of the CDR3 is 13 residues. In DNA form, the CDR3 reads TGCAGTGCCGACTCTAGCGGGACGGCCACGCAGTATTTT. This gives the protein CSADSSGTATQYF.

This clonotype has ten or more counts. The V and J genes are TRBV15 and TRBJ1-4; D is undetermined. The CDR3 is made up of 12 amino acids. Germline CDR1 is LNHNV and CDR2 is YYDKDF (reference sequence). V was pared by 5 bases and J by 10 bases, with 11 bases between. The CDR3 protein is CATSQLEGKLFF. The CDR3 DNA follows: TGTGCCACCAGCCAATTGGAGGGAAAACTGTTTTTT.

This clonotype has only a few counts. The chain combines TRBV15 with TRBJ2-5; D remains unclear. From germline, CDR1 is LNHNV and CDR2 YYDKDF (reference sequence). CDR3 length: 12 residues. The germline V and J ends were trimmed by 1 base and 4 bases, with 4 bases remaining between them. The CDR3 DNA sequence: TGTGCCACCAGCAGAGTTGGAGAGACCCAGTACTTC. Translated: CATSRVGETQYF.

This clonotype was seen a handful of times. V is TRBV11-2 and J is TRBJ1-3; D might be TRBD1 (6 bases). The CDR3 has 16 residues. Between the trimmed V and J ends, which lost 2 bases and 0 bases, there was a span of 11 bases. The V gene's germline CDR1 is SGHAT and CDR2 FQNNGV. The CDR3 DNA reads as TGTGCCAGCAGCTTATTCCAGGGGCCCTCTGGAAACACCATATATTTT. Translated, it gives CASSLFQGPSGNTIYF.